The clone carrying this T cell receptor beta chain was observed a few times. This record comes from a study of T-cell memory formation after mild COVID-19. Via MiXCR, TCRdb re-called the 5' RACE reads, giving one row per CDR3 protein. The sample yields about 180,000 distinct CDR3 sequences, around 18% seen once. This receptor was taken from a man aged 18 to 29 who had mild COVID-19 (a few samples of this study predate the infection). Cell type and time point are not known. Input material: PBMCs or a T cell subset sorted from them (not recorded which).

CDR3 residues: CASSPGNSPGELFF. CDR3 in DNA: TGCGCCAGCAGCCCGGGCAACAGCCCCGGGGAGCTGTTTTTT. The chain links TRBV5-1 to TRBJ2-2; no reliable D call. Germline CDR1 reads SGHRS; CDR2 reads YFSETQ. Trimming cost V 4 bases and J 6 bases, with 13 bases left between them. The CDR3 has 14 residues.